The 5 T cell receptor beta chains reported below all come from one sample, sequenced in a study of cytomegalovirus exposure and HLA in healthy donors. PCR used 60 Vbeta primers and 13 Jbeta primers. The method was immunoSEQ multiplex PCR; TCRdb's version includes in-frame clones alone and lacks a portion of them. The table has about 110,000 clones, about four fifths seen once. The specimen sequenced was PBMCs. The receptors shown here come from a woman aged 60-70 years in good health and CMV-seropositive.

This rearrangement joins TRBV6-5 to TRBJ1-5; TRBD1 might be the D (6 bases). The CDR3 contains 14 residues. Trimming pared 5 bases from V and 3 bases from J, leaving 11 bases between. Per germline, CDR1 MNHEY and CDR2 SVGAGI. Written as DNA, the CDR3 is TGTGCCAGCAGTGGCACAGGGTACAATCAGCCCCAGCATTTT. This codes for CASSGTGYNQPQHF.

The genes are TRBV5-4 and TRBJ2-1, with TRBD2 as a possible D gene (6 bases). V was clipped by 2 bases and J by 0 bases, with 15 bases between them. Germline V gene sequence: CDR1 SGHNT, CDR2 YYREEE (reference sequence). The CDR3 contains 17 residues. In nucleotides, the CDR3 is TGTGCCAGCAGCTTTGCGTTAGCGGTGAGCTCCTACAATGAGCAGTTCTTC. Protein sequence: CASSFALAVSSYNEQFF.

The chain carries TRBV7-9 and TRBJ2-1, with 14 bases identical to TRBD2. This CDR3 comprises 16 residues. Per the germline V gene, CDR1 is SEHNR and CDR2 is FQNEAQ (reference sequence). The ends lost 3 bases at V and 5 bases at J; junction bases unmatched: 3. The CDR3 coding sequence is TGTGCCAGCAGCTTGACTAGCGGGAGGGTGCACAATGAGCAGTTCTTC. The encoded protein is CASSLTSGRVHNEQFF.

The chain is built from TRBV29-1 and TRBJ2-3, with D perhaps TRBD2 (6 bases). The CDR3 runs 15 residues. With 4 bases removed from V and 0 bases from J, the gap between germline ends came to 14 bases. Per germline, CDR1 SQVTM and CDR2 ANQGSEA. CDR3 protein: CSVAGEGTSTDTQYF. The CDR3 nucleotides read TGCAGCGTTGCGGGAGAGGGGACTAGCACAGATACGCAGTATTTT.

The gene calls are TRBV19 and TRBJ1-5; no reliable D call. CDR3 length: 12 amino acids. Between the trimmed V and J ends, which lost 3 bases and 7 bases, there was a span of 7 bases. Germline V CDR1 and CDR2: LNHDA, SQIVND (reference sequence). CDR3 region: CASSMGGQPQHF. The CDR3 coding sequence is TGTGCCAGTAGTATGGGAGGGCAGCCCCAGCATTTT. Complete variable domain (other parts from reference TRBV19 and TRBJ1-5): DGGITQSPKYLFRKEGQNVTLSCEQNLNHDAMYWYRQDPGQGLRLIYYSQIVNDFQKGDIAEGYSVSREKKESFPLTVTSAQKNPTAFYLCASSMGGQPQHFGDGTRLSIL.